This entry lists 32 T cell receptor beta chains sequenced from one sample in a study of tumor and adjacent non-tumor tissue in lung cancer. The template was RNA from unsorted bulk tissue. A modified ARM-PCR protocol with three rounds of nested PCR amplified TCRbeta. Via MiXCR, TCRdb re-called the multiplex PCR reads, giving one row per CDR3 protein. Found here are tens of thousands of distinct CDR3 sequences, less than 75% of them singletons; the top ten hold around 13%. The sequenced sample was lung tumor tissue. The origin of the receptors is a woman aged 65 to 85 with non-small cell lung cancer.

The table lists this clonotype with many counts. This rearrangement joins TRBV28 to TRBJ2-2, with 8 bases aligning to TRBD2. The CDR3 has 14 amino acids. V was pared by 8 bases and J by 2 bases, with 4 bases of the junction left unmatched. Per the germline V gene, CDR1 is MDHEN and CDR2 is SYDVKM. The CDR3: CASDTSGNTGELFF. The CDR3 DNA sequence: TGTGCCAGCGATACTAGCGGAAACACCGGGGAGCTGTTTTTT.

As to this clonotype: In this CDR3 the conserved last residue, phenylalanine or tryptophan, is missing, so a read error is likely. The rearrangement links TRBV29-1 to TRBJ2-3, with TRBD1 matching 7 bases. Germline V gene sequence: CDR1 SQVTM, CDR2 ANQGSEA. CDR3 length: 11 amino acids. CDR3 sequence (DNA): TGCAGCGCCGGACAGGCAGATACACAGTATCTT. It is translated as CSAGQADTQYL.

This clonotype was counted ten times or more. This chain links TRBV13 with TRBJ2-1, with 9 bases that match TRBD2. Germline V gene data show CDR1 as PRHDT and CDR2 as FYEKMQ (reference sequence). The CDR3 spans 16 residues. Trimming took 4 bases from V and 3 from J; bases not matched to a gene: 7. CDR3: CASSSSRLADYNEQFF. The CDR3 DNA reads TGTGCCAGCAGCTCCTCACGACTAGCGGACTACAATGAGCAGTTCTTC.

A note on this clonotype: A read error is possible here, since a much larger clone lies one base away. This chain links TRBV5-4 with TRBJ1-2; 9 nucleotides agree with TRBD1. The CDR3 spans 15 residues. Germline-derived CDR1 and CDR2 are SGHNT and YYREEE (reference sequence). The CDR3 sequence is CTSSPNLQGAYGYTF. As DNA, the CDR3 is TGTACCAGCAGTCCCAATCTACAGGGGGCATATGGCTACACCTTC.

The chain uses TRBV5-1 and TRBJ2-1; D gene unclear. The germline V gene encodes CDR1 SGHRS and CDR2 YFSETQ. The length of the CDR3 is 15 residues. The V gene lost 4 bases and the J gene lost 10 bases, with 21 bases spanning the gap. CDR3 sequence (DNA): TGCGCCAGCAGCCTGGCTGGTGTAGAGGTTGGGGAGCAGTTCTTC. Encoded protein: CASSLAGVEVGEQFF.

A word on this clonotype: A single base separates this from a much larger clone, so it may be a read error. CDR3 region: CASSSVRENTEAFF. The CDR3 nucleotides are TGTGCCAGCAGCTCGGTACGGGAGAACACTGAAGCTTTCTTT. The chain recombines TRBV28 with TRBJ1-1; D remains ambiguous. The CDR3 loop spans 14 amino acids. V was trimmed by 6 bases and J by 1 base, leaving 12 bases between them. Germline V gene lookup returns CDR1 MDHEN and CDR2 SYDVKM.

The genes are TRBV29-1 and TRBJ2-7, with a possible D match to TRBD2 (6 bases). Trimming took off 0 bases at V and 8 bases at J, with 20 bases between the two ends. From germline, CDR1 is SQVTM and CDR2 ANQGSEA. The CDR3 extends over 15 amino acids. CDR3 DNA: TGCAGCGTTGAAGATCGGGGGAGAGGGGCCCTCAAGCAGTACTTC. Amino acid sequence: CSVEDRGRGALKQYF.

The chain links TRBV20-1 to TRBJ2-3; D remains unclear. This CDR3 comprises 15 residues. Trimming took 3 bases from V and 0 from J, leaving 13 bases between them. Looked up from germline, CDR1 is DFQATT and CDR2 is SNEGSKA (reference sequence). The CDR3 is CSASGPKSSTDTQYF. The CDR3 bases are TGCAGTGCTAGCGGCCCGAAGAGTAGCACAGATACGCAGTATTTT.

The chain combines TRBV20-1 with TRBJ2-7; TRBD2 agrees at 7 bases. The CDR3 has 13 residues. The trim removed 3 bases at V and 0 bases at J, leaving 2 bases unmatched. CDR1 is DFQATT and CDR2 is SNEGSKA in the germline V gene (reference sequence). CDR3 residues: CSASWEGSYEQYF. In nucleotides, the CDR3 is TGCAGTGCTAGCTGGGAGGGCTCCTACGAGCAGTACTTC.

Note on this clonotype: This may be a read error, as it is one base from a much larger clone. This chain uses TRBV28 with TRBJ2-5, with a weak D call TRBD2 (6 bases). This CDR3 region has 14 residues. V lost 6 bases and J lost 0, with 11 bases in between. Germline V gene sequence: CDR1 MDHEN, CDR2 SYDVKM. The CDR3 sequence: CASSLADYQETQYF. The CDR3, as DNA: TGTGCCAGCAGCTTAGCGGACTACCAAGAGACCCAGTACTTC.

About this clonotype: One end of the junction fails to match germline, which may point to a read error. This chain joins TRBV28 and TRBJ2-1; 7 nucleotides line up with TRBD2. Per the germline V gene, CDR1 is MDHEN and CDR2 is SYDVKM. The CDR3 is 16 residues long. DNA for the CDR3: TGTGCCAGCATCAGCGGGACCTCCTCCCTCTACAGTGAGCAGTTCTTC. Translation: CASISGTSSLYSEQFF. The variable domain in full, completed from reference TRBV28 and TRBJ2-1, reads DVKVTQSSRYLVKRTGEKVFLECVQDMDHENMFWYRQDPGLGLRLIYFSYDVKMKEKGDIPEGYSVSREKKERFSLILESASTNQTSMYLCASISGTSSLYSEQFFGPGTRLTVL.

This clonotype was detected only once. The chain links TRBV18 to TRBJ2-5; no firm D call. Trimming took off 4 bases at V and 3 bases at J, with 9 bases between the two ends. The CDR3 length is 13 residues. Germline loops: CDR1 KGHSH, CDR2 LQKENI. Here the CDR3 reads CASSLAREETQYF. The CDR3 DNA reads as TGTGCCAGCTCACTGGCCCGAGAAGAGACCCAGTACTTC.

This chain uses TRBV29-1 with TRBJ2-7, with unresolved D. The CDR3 covers 13 residues. CDR1 is SQVTM and CDR2 is ANQGSEA in the germline V gene. CDR3 DNA: TGCAGAGTTACGGCTAACGCCTCCTACGAGCAGTACTTC. Encoded protein: CRVTANASYEQYF.

Details on this clonotype: Germline and junction disagree at one end, which may indicate a read error. The chain recombines TRBV29-1 with TRBJ2-3, with 8 bases lining up with TRBD1. CDR1 and CDR2 from the germline V gene are SQVTM and ANQGSEA. This CDR3 spans 14 amino acids. The CDR3 DNA follows: TGCAGCGTCACAAAACAGGGGGTGGGGGATACGCACTATTTT. This codes for CSVTKQGVGDTHYF.

As concerns this clonotype: Its ends do not fully match the called genes, so a read error is possible. The chain couples TRBV6-6 to TRBJ1-4; no clear D gene. The germline V gene encodes CDR1 MNHNY and CDR2 SVGAGI (reference sequence). The CDR3 covers 16 residues. The CDR3 coding sequence is TGTGACAGCAGTTACTGGGAGGGAAGTTCAGATGAAAAACTGTTTTTT. It specifies CDSSYWEGSSDEKLFF.

This chain joins TRBV20-1 and TRBJ1-2; 11 bases align to TRBD1. The CDR3 extends over 12 amino acids. Germline V lookup: CDR1 DFQATT, CDR2 SNEGSKA (reference sequence). After removal of 5 bases from V and 8 bases from J, the junction contained 4 bases not matched to a gene. The CDR3 sequence: CSAGDRGRGYTF. The CDR3 bases are TGCAGTGCTGGGGACAGGGGGAGAGGCTACACCTTC.

There are a few counts of this clonotype. The chain has TRBV7-9 and TRBJ2-1, with D tentatively TRBD2 (5 bases). This CDR3 is 15 amino acids long. Trimming left V 10 bases short and J 6 bases short, with 22 bases between. The V gene's germline CDR1 is SEHNR and CDR2 FQNEAQ (reference sequence). The CDR3 coding sequence is TGTGCCAATAGCTTAGTAGCGATCGGGTCCAATGAGCAGTTCTTC. It translates to CANSLVAIGSNEQFF.

About this clonotype itself: A junction end diverges from the germline sequence, so it may reflect a read error. The chain joins TRBV4-2 to TRBJ2-3, with a weak D call TRBD2 (6 bases). Germline-derived CDR1 and CDR2 are LGHNA and YNFKEQ. The CDR3 runs to 16 residues. The CDR3 nucleotides read TGTGTCAGCAGCCAAGGGGTTAGCGGAAACCGGGATACGCAGTATTTT. This sequence encodes CVSSQGVSGNRDTQYF.

Details on this clonotype: This clone may be a read error of a much larger clone one base away. V and J are TRBV28 and TRBJ2-7; tentatively, D is TRBD1 (6 bases). There are 15 residues in the CDR3. CDR1 and CDR2 (germline): MDHEN, SYDVKM. The CDR3: CASSPTGSIRYGQYF. The CDR3 region has the DNA TGTGCCAGCAGTCCAACAGGGAGTATACGCTACGGGCAGTACTTC.

On this clonotype itself: Since no conserved phenylalanine or tryptophan closes the CDR3, a read error is the likely cause. The chain couples TRBV6-2 or TRBV6-3 to TRBJ1-1, with 7 bases aligning to TRBD1. The CDR3 has 14 amino acids. Germline lookup yields CDR1 MNHEY and CDR2 SVGEGT. For the CDR3, the DNA is TGTGACAGCAGCCCCAGAGGGGGCAGGGTTAAAGCTTTCCTT. Encoded protein: CDSSPRGGRVKAFL.

As concerns this clonotype: It is likely a read error, because the conserved phenylalanine at the end of the CDR3 is missing. J is TRBJ1-6 and V is TRBV29-1, with D tentatively TRBD1 (6 bases). CDR3 size: 14 residues. Germline V CDR1 and CDR2: SQVTM, ANQGSEA. Here the CDR3 reads CSVEEQGPGSPLHY. CDR3 in DNA: TGCAGTGTTGAAGAGCAGGGGCCGGGTTCACCCCTCCACTAT.

As concerns this clonotype: At one of its ends the junction is not consistent with the germline gene, which may arise from a read error. This chain uses TRBV11-1 with TRBJ2-1; D not resolved. Germline lookup yields CDR1 SGHAT and CDR2 FQDESV (reference sequence). The CDR3 runs 12 residues. CDR3 bases: TGTGCCAGCAGCTTAAATCACAATGAACAGTTCTTC. Translation: CASSLNHNEQFF.

As regards this clonotype: At one end, the junction sequence differs from germline, possibly due to a read error. The chain couples TRBV12-3 or TRBV12-4 to TRBJ1-2; no clear D. This CDR3 has 12 residues. The CDR3 bases are TGTGCCAGTAGTTCGGCCTACTATGGCTACGCCTTC. Translation gives CASSSAYYGYAF.

By its share, this clonotype is medium-sized. The chain uses TRBV6-5 and TRBJ2-7; 8 bases fit TRBD1. Germline assignment: CDR1 MNHEY and CDR2 SVGAGI. The junction had 10 bases not matched to a gene; V was cut back by 7 bases and J by 5 bases. The CDR3 is 14 amino acids. The CDR3 reads CASTPTGDRNEQYF. The CDR3 coding sequence is TGTGCCAGCACCCCGACAGGGGATAGGAACGAGCAGTACTTC.

Comment on this clonotype: The missing conserved phenylalanine or tryptophan at the end of this CDR3 makes a read error likely. The limits of the CDR3 on the DNA are not certain, so only TCRdb's listed CDR3 is given. The chain combines TRBV6-1 with TRBJ2-2. Germline assignment: CDR1 MNHNS and CDR2 SASEGT. The CDR3 sequence runs 10 residues, both termini included. The chain's CDR3 is CASRNPTRRG.

Details on this clonotype: This CDR3 is missing its conserved last phenylalanine or tryptophan, likely due to a read error. This chain connects TRBV11-3 to TRBJ2-1; D ambiguous. CDR3 length equals 15 residues. Per germline, CDR1 SGHNT and CDR2 YENEEA. Trimming cost V 6 bases and J 4 bases, with 16 bases left between them. As DNA, the CDR3 is TGTGCCAGCAGTCGGACCGGGTCGTTATACAATGAGCAGTTCTAC. This codes for CASSRTGSLYNEQFY.

Worth noting for this clonotype: At one end, the junction sequence differs from germline, possibly due to a read error. CDR3 region: CACSQRGRHTIHF. The CDR3 DNA is TGTGCCTGCAGCCAAAGGGGACGGCACACCATACATTTT. The genes are TRBV4-2 and TRBJ1-3, with a possible D match to TRBD1 (5 bases). Germline loops: CDR1 LGHNA, CDR2 YNFKEQ. The CDR3 is 13 residues long.

This clonotype turned up a few times. It is likely a read error, because the conserved phenylalanine at the end of the CDR3 is missing. This chain joins TRBV6-6 and TRBJ2-7; D is perhaps TRBD2 (7 bases). In germline, CDR1 is MNHNY, CDR2 SVGAGI (reference sequence). V lost 10 bases and J 6 bases, leaving 19 bases between the germline ends. The CDR3 totals 13 residues. DNA of the CDR3: TGTGCCAATTCCCGCGGGGGCGTCAGCGAGCAGTACTTA. This encodes CANSRGGVSEQYL.

Remarks on this clonotype: This sequence may be a read error, since a much larger clone differs from it by one base. The J gene is TRBJ2-2, the V gene TRBV5-1; D tentatively fits TRBD1 or TRBD2 (5 bases each). The CDR3 has 15 amino acids. Germline V gene sequence: CDR1 SGHRS, CDR2 YFSETQ. The CDR3 DNA sequence: TGCGCCTGCAGCCGCCGGGACGCAAACACCGGGGAGCTGTTTTTT. This codes for CACSRRDANTGELFF.

The genes are TRBV28 and TRBJ2-7; D gene ambiguous. V was shortened by 6 bases and J by 4 bases, with 16 bases between the two germline ends. This CDR3 is built from 14 residues. The germline gives CDR1 MDHEN, CDR2 SYDVKM. CDR3 sequence reads: CASSAPPRLYEQYF. CDR3 in DNA: TGTGCCAGCAGCGCTCCCCCCCGGCTGTACGAGCAGTACTTC.

This clonotype has at least ten counts. V gene TRBV20-1 combines with J gene TRBJ1-5, with D uncertain. V lost 1 base, J lost 0 bases, and 7 bases lay in between. CDR3 length: 14 residues. Germline CDR1 reads DFQATT; CDR2 reads SNEGSKA (reference sequence). This CDR3 reads CSARVQLSNQPQHF. DNA of the CDR3: TGCAGTGCTAGAGTTCAACTTAGCAATCAGCCCCAGCATTTT.

In this sample, this clonotype turned up a few times. A much larger clone lies one base from this, so it may be a read error. The chain uses TRBV4-1 and TRBJ2-7; the match to TRBD1 covers 8 bases. Germline V lookup: CDR1 MGHRA, CDR2 YSYEKL. J gave up 13 bases and V 0 bases, and 5 bases lay outside the gene matches. This CDR3 region has 12 residues. The CDR3 loop is CASSQERTGPYF. In DNA, the CDR3 is TGCGCCAGCAGCCAAGAAAGGACAGGGCCCTACTTC.